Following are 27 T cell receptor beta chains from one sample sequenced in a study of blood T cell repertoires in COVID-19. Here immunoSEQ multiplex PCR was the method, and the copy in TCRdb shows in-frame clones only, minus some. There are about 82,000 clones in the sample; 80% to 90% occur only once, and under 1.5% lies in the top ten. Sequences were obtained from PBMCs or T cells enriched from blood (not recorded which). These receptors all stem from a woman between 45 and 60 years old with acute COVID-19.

The CDR3 DNA follows: TGTGCCTGGAGTCTGGGGGCAGGAGAGACCCAGTACTTC. This encodes CAWSLGAGETQYF. The chain uses TRBV30 and TRBJ2-5; tentative D call: TRBD1 (6 bases). The V end was cut by 2 bases, the J end by 4 bases, with 11 bases between. Germline V gives CDR1 GTSNPN, CDR2 SVGIG (reference sequence). The CDR3 runs to 13 residues.

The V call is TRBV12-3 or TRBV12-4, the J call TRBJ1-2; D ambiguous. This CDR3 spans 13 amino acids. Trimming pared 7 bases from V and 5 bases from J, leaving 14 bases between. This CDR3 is CASTREEGYGYTF. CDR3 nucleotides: TGTGCCAGCACCCGTGAGGAAGGTTATGGCTACACCTTC.

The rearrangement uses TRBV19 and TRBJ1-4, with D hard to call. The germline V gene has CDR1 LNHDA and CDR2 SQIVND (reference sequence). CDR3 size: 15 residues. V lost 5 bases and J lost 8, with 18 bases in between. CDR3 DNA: TGTGCCAGTAGTCCCGAGGGTCTCCGGAAGGAAAAACTGTTTTTT. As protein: CASSPEGLRKEKLFF.

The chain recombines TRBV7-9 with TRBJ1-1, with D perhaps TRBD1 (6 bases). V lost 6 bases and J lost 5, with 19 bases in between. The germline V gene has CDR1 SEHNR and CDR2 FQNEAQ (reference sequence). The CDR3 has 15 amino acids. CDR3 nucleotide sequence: TGTGCCAGCAGTTTGGTTGCGGGGGCGGGTACTGAAGCTTTCTTT. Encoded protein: CASSLVAGAGTEAFF.

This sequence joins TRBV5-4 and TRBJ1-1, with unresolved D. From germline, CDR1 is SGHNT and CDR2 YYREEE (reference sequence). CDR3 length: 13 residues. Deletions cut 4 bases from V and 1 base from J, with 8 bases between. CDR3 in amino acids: CASSLFSNTEAFF. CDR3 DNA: TGTGCCAGCAGCCTGTTTTCGAACACTGAAGCTTTCTTT.

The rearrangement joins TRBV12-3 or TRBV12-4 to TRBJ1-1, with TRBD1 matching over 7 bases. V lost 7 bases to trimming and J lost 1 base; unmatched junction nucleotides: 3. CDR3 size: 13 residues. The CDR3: CASKQGWNTEAFF. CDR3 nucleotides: TGTGCCAGCAAACAGGGGTGGAACACTGAAGCTTTCTTT.

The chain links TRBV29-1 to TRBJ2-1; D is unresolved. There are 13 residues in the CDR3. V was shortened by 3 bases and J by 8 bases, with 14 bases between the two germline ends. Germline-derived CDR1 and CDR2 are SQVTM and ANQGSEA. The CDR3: CSVEPPGWDEQFF. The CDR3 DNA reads TGCAGCGTTGAGCCGCCGGGTTGGGATGAGCAGTTCTTC.

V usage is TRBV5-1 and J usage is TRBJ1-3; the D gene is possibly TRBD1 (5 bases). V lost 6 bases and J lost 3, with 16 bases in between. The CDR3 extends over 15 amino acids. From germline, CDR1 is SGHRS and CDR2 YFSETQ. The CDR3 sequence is CASTPTQGGGNTIYF. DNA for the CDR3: TGCGCCAGCACCCCAACGCAGGGAGGTGGAAACACCATATATTTT.

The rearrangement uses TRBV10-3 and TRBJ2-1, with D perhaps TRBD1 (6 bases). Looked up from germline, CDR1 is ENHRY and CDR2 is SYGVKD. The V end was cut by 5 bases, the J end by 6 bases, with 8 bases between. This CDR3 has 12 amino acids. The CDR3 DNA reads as TGTGCCATCAGTAGAGGGGGCAATGAGCAGTTCTTC. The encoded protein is CAISRGGNEQFF.

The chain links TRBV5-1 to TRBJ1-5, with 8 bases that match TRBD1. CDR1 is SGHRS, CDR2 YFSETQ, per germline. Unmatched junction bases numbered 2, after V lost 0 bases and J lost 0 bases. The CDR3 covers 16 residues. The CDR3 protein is CASSLGTGYSNQPQHF. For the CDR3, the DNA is TGCGCCAGCAGCTTGGGGACAGGGTATAGCAATCAGCCCCAGCATTTT.

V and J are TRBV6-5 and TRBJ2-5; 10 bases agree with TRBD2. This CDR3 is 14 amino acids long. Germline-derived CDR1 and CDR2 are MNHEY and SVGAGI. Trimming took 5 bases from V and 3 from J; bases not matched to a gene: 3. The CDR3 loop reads CASSRLAGKETQYF. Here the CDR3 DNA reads TGTGCCAGCAGTCGACTAGCGGGTAAAGAGACCCAGTACTTC.

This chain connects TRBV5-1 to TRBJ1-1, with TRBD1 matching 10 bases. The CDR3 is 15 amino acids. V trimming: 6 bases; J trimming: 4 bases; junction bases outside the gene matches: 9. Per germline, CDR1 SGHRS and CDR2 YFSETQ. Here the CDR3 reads CASIDRQGASTEAFF. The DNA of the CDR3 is TGCGCCAGCATAGACCGACAGGGGGCAAGCACTGAAGCTTTCTTT.

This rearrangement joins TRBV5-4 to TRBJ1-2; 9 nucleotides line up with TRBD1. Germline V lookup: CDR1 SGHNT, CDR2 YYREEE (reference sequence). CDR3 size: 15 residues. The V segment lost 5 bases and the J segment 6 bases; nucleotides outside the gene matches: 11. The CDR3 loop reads CASRGGDRVNNGYTF. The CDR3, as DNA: TGTGCCAGCAGGGGGGGGGACAGGGTGAACAATGGCTACACCTTC.

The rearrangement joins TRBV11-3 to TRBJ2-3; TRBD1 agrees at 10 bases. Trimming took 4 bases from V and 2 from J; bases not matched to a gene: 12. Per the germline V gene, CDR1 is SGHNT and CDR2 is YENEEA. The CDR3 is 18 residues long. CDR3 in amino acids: CASSYRDRGKRDTDTQYF. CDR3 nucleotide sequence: TGTGCCAGCAGCTATCGGGACAGGGGAAAGAGGGACACAGATACGCAGTATTTT.

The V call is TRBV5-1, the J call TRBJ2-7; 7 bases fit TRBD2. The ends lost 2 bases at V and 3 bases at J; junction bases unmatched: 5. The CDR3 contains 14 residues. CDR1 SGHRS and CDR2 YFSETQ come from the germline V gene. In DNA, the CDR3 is TGCGCCAGCAGCTTAAACCCTAGCGGCTACGAGCAGTACTTC. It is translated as CASSLNPSGYEQYF.

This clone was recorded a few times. Here the CDR3 reads CASSPSNRRTMNTEAFF. Written as DNA, the CDR3 is TGCGCCAGCAGCCCATCAAACAGGCGAACAATGAACACTGAAGCTTTCTTT. The rearrangement uses TRBV4-1 and TRBJ1-1; D might be TRBD1 (5 bases). The CDR3 length is 17 residues. From germline, CDR1 is MGHRA and CDR2 YSYEKL. V was shortened by 4 bases and J by 0 bases, with 18 bases between the two germline ends.

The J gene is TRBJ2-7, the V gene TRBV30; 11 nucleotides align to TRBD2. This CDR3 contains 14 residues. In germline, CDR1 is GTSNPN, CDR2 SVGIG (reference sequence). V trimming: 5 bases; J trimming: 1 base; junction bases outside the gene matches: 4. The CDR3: CAWRLAGTSYEQYF. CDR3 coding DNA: TGTGCCTGGCGACTAGCGGGGACTTCCTACGAGCAGTACTTC. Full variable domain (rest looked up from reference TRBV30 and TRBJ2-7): SQTIHQWPATLVQPVGSPLSLECTVEGTSNPNLYWYRQAAGRGLQLLFYSVGIGQISSEVPQNLSASRPQDRQFILSSKKLLLSDSGFYLCAWRLAGTSYEQYFGPGTRLTVT.

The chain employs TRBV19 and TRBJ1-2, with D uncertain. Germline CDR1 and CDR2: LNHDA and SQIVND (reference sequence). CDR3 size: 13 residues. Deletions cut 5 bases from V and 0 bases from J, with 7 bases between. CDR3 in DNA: TGTGCCAGTAGTGCGACTACTAACTATGGCTACACCTTC. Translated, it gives CASSATTNYGYTF.

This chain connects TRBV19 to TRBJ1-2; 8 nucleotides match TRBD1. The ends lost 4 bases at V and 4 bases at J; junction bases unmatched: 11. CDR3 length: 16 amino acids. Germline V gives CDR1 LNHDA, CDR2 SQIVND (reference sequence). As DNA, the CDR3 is TGTGCCAGTAGTACGGACCGGGACAGGATTCTCTATGGCTACACCTTC. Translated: CASSTDRDRILYGYTF. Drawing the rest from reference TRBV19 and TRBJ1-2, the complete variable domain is DGGITQSPKYLFRKEGQNVTLSCEQNLNHDAMYWYRQDPGQGLRLIYYSQIVNDFQKGDIAEGYSVSREKKESFPLTVTSAQKNPTAFYLCASSTDRDRILYGYTFGSGTRLTVV.

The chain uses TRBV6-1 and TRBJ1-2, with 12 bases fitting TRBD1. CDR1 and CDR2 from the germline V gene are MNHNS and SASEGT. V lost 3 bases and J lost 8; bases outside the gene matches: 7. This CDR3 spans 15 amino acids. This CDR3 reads CASSDYGTGGRGYTF. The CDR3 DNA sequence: TGTGCCAGCAGTGATTACGGGACAGGGGGCCGAGGCTACACCTTC.

Here the CDR3 DNA reads TGTGCCATCAGTGAGGTTACAGCGGGACAGGGTTCCTACGAGCAGTACTTC. This gives the protein CAISEVTAGQGSYEQYF. V usage is TRBV10-3 and J usage is TRBJ2-7; TRBD1 matches 9 bases. The CDR3 loop spans 17 amino acids. The V and J ends lost 2 bases and 1 base, in that order; junction bases with no gene match: 9. From germline, CDR1 is ENHRY and CDR2 SYGVKD.

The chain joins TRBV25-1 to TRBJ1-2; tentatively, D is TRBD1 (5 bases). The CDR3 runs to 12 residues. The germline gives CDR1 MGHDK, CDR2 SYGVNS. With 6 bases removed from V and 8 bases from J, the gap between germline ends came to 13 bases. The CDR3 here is CASRTGSAGYTF. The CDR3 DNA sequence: TGTGCCAGCAGAACAGGATCGGCGGGCTACACCTTC.

CDR3 DNA sequence: TGTGCCAGCAGCCTTACTTACACCCTGGCGGGCACTGAAGCTTTCTTT. Protein sequence: CASSLTYTLAGTEAFF. The J gene is TRBJ1-1, the V gene TRBV7-2; the D is unclear. Germline CDR1 and CDR2: SGHTA and FQGNSA. The CDR3 runs 16 residues. Trimming shortened V by 5 bases and J by 4 bases, and 20 bases separated the two germline ends. Full variable domain (remainder filled in from reference TRBV7-2 and TRBJ1-1): GAGVSQSPSNKVTEKGKDVELRCDPISGHTALYWYRQSLGQGLEFLIYFQGNSAPDKSGLPSDRFSAERTGGSVSTLTIQRTQQEDSAVYLCASSLTYTLAGTEAFFGQGTRLTVV.

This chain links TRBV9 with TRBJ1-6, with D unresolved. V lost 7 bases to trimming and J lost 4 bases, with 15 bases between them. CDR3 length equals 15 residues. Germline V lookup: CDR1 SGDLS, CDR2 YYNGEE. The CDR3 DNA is TGTGCCAGCGTACTAGATAAGACTTATAATTCACCCCTCCACTTT. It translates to CASVLDKTYNSPLHF.

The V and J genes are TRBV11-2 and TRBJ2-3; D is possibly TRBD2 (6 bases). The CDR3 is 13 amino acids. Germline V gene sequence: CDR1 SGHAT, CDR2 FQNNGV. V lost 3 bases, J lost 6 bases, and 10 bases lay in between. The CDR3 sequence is CASSLTAGDTQYF. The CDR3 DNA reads TGTGCCAGCAGCTTGACTGCGGGGGATACGCAGTATTTT.

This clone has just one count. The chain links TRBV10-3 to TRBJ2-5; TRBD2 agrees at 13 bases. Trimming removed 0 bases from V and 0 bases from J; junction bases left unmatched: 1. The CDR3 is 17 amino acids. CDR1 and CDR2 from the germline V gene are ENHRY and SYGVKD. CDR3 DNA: TGTGCCATCAGTGAGTCTGGGACTAGCGGGGACCAAGAGACCCAGTACTTC. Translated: CAISESGTSGDQETQYF.

The CDR3 spells CASSLYGGSSEAFF. DNA of the CDR3: TGTGCCAGCAGTTTATATGGAGGGAGCTCTGAAGCTTTCTTT. V usage is TRBV28 and J usage is TRBJ1-1; D not resolved. CDR3 size: 14 residues. Germline loops: CDR1 MDHEN, CDR2 SYDVKM. V lost 1 base to trimming and J lost 6 bases, with 12 bases between them.